These T cell receptor beta chains were read from a single sample in a study of T cell repertoires in cytomegalovirus infection. What these receptors recognize is not known. Each CDR3 protein is one row after TCRdb ran MiXCR on the reads. Found here are about 110,000 distinct CDR3 sequences, 9.5% to 13% of them singletons; the top ten hold approximately 30%. The sample consisted of PBMCs, sequenced either directly or after in vitro stimulation (not recorded which). The receptors here all came from a human donor in good health (CMV status not recorded). Some clones in this sample may be carry-over from other donors' samples. CDR3s include the opening cysteine and the closing phenylalanine or tryptophan. The D gene is left open where the match is weak. Size is omitted from some rows. Given values are once, few, many or a class for expanded clones.

few	TRBV15	NA	TRBJ2-3	TGTGCCACCAGCAGAGATCTACTTGGGGTGAGCACAGATACGCAGTATTTT	CATSRDLLGVSTDTQYF
many	TRBV7-8	NA	TRBJ2-2	TGTGCCAGCAGCTTAACTTGGGCGGGGTCGAACACCGGGGAGCTGTTTTTT	CASSLTWAGSNTGELFF
few	TRBV11-2	TRBD1	TRBJ2-5	TGTGCCAGCAGCCGTATTCCGCAGGGGGTAGAGACCCAGTACTTC	CASSRIPQGVETQYF
many	TRBV27	NA	TRBJ2-7	TGTGCCAGCAGTTCATCGACAGGACCCTACGAGCAGTACTTC	CASSSSTGPYEQYF
NA	TRBV7-2	NA	TRBJ2-3	TGTGCCAGCAGCCCCCAGAGCACAGATACGCAGTATTTT	CASSPQSTDTQYF
few	TRBV11-2	NA	TRBJ2-7	TGTGCCAGCAGCCCCTACCGGTACGAGCAGTACTTC	CASSPYRYEQYF
NA	TRBV27	NA	TRBJ2-5	TGTGCCAGCAGTTTACTAGCGACCGGGACCCAGTACTTC	CASSLLATGTQYF
NA	TRBV20-1	NA	TRBJ1-5	TGCAGTGGGCAGGGCGGTAGCAATCAGCCCCAGCATTTT	CSGQGGSNQPQHF
many	TRBV19	NA	TRBJ2-3	TGTGCCAGTAGTATAGGGTCGTGGGATACGCAGTATTTT	CASSIGSWDTQYF
few	TRBV6-6	TRBD1	TRBJ2-3	TGTGCCAGCAGTTACCCCCAAAGACAGGGGGATGTGGCAGATACGCAGTATTTT	CASSYPQRQGDVADTQYF
many	TRBV12-3/TRBV12-4	TRBD2	TRBJ2-2	TGTGCCAGCAGTTTTGTACTAGCGGGAATAAACACCGGGGAGCTGTTTTTT	CASSFVLAGINTGELFF
NA	TRBV2	TRBD1	TRBJ1-6	TGTGCCAGCAACGGAGGGACAGGGGGCTTGGATTCACCCCTCCACTTT	CASNGGTGGLDSPLHF
many	TRBV7-9	NA	TRBJ1-3	TGTGCCAGCAGCTTACTTGTATCTGCAGTATCCTTCTCTGGAAACACCATATATTTT	CASSLLVSAVSFSGNTIYF
NA	TRBV7-9	TRBD2	TRBJ2-7	TGTGCCAGCAGCTTAGGAGGACTAGCGGGCTACGAGCAGTACTTC	CASSLGGLAGYEQYF
few	TRBV23-1	TRBD1	TRBJ2-1	TGCGCCAGCAGTCATTCAATTTGGACGGGACAGGGTGGCAATGAGCAGTTCTTC	CASSHSIWTGQGGNEQFF
NA	TRBV20-1	TRBD2	TRBJ2-1	TGCAGTGCTAGAGATTTGAGACTAGCGGGAGTAGGAGCTTACAATGAGCAGTTCTTC	CSARDLRLAGVGAYNEQFF
many	TRBV28	TRBD2	TRBJ2-1	TGTGCCAGCAGTTTAATGACTAGCGGGAGGCCTTTCGGTAATGAGCAGTTCTTC	CASSLMTSGRPFGNEQFF
few	TRBV5-4	TRBD2	TRBJ2-1	TGTGCCAGCAGCTTGAGGGCTAGCGGGAGTAATGAGCAGTTCTTC	CASSLRASGSNEQFF
few	TRBV12-3/TRBV12-4	NA	TRBJ1-4	TGTGCCAGTCAGGGAAGCCATGAAAAACTGTTTTTT	CASQGSHEKLFF
few	TRBV4-1	TRBD1	TRBJ1-5	TGCGCCAGCAGCCCCTGGCCCACAGGGGACATTAGCAATCAGCCCCAGCATTTT	CASSPWPTGDISNQPQHF
many	TRBV28	NA	TRBJ1-4	TGTGCCAGCAGTTTACAGGGGATCGCAACTAATGAAAAACTGTTTTTT	CASSLQGIATNEKLFF
many	TRBV15	NA	TRBJ2-2	TGTGCCACCAGCAGAGATGCCGCCGGGGAGCTGTTTTTT	CATSRDAAGELFF
few	TRBV6-2/TRBV6-3	NA	TRBJ1-2	TGTGCCAGCAGCCCGGGTTCAAACTATGGCTACACCTTC	CASSPGSNYGYTF
many	TRBV7-6	NA	TRBJ2-5	TGTGCCAGCAGCTTAGCTCGGTCGGGCCCTCAAGAGACCCAGTACTTC	CASSLARSGPQETQYF
many	TRBV7-2	TRBD1	TRBJ2-4	TGTGCCAGCAGCCAAAGGGGACAGAGCGGTGGAAACATTCAGTACTTC	CASSQRGQSGGNIQYF
many	TRBV7-9	TRBD2	TRBJ2-1	TGTGCCAGCAGCTCGCAAAATGGGGAGGGTTCTTCCAATGAGCAGTTCTTC	CASSSQNGEGSSNEQFF
NA	TRBV11-2	NA	TRBJ1-1	TGTGCCAGCAAATCGGAGGGCACTGAAGCTTTCTTT	CASKSEGTEAFF
NA	TRBV28	NA	TRBJ2-5	TGTGCCAGCACCGGAAACCAAGAGACCCAGTACTTC	CASTGNQETQYF
NA	TRBV4-1	TRBD1	TRBJ2-2	TGCGCCAGCAGCCAGGCTATGGACAGGGGGCCTGGGGAGCTGTTTTTT	CASSQAMDRGPGELFF
NA	TRBV4-3	TRBD2	TRBJ2-7	TGCGCCAGCAGCCCGAGCGGGAGTGGCTACGAGCAGTACTTC	CASSPSGSGYEQYF
many	TRBV28	NA	TRBJ1-1	TGTGCCAGCACCAAGACAGTGATGAACACTGAAGCTTTCTTT	CASTKTVMNTEAFF